What follows are 32 T cell receptor beta chains derived from one specimen sequenced in a study of shared clonotypes between healthy human individuals. The repertoire was sequenced with immunoSEQ multiplex PCR; TCRdb's copy has only in-frame clones and lacks some. The table includes approximately 2.5 million clones, more than 90% detected once. Sequencing was carried out using naive CD4+ T cells sorted from blood. Specified subset: CD45RA+ positively selected. The receptors were gathered from a man aged 18 to 35 in good health.

With respect to this clone: Other nucleotide sequences from this sample produce the same CDR3. The gene calls are TRBV11-2 and TRBJ2-1; 10 positions match TRBD2. The CDR3 runs to 15 residues. CDR1 is SGHAT and CDR2 is FQNNGV in the germline V gene. After removal of 5 bases from V and 4 bases from J, the junction contained 5 bases not matched to a gene. CDR3 nucleotide sequence: TGTGCCAGCAGCCCCAGACTAGCGGGTTACAATGAGCAGTTCTTC. Amino acid sequence: CASSPRLAGYNEQFF.

The chain uses TRBV5-1 and TRBJ1-1; D uncertain. Germline CDR1 is SGHRS and CDR2 is YFSETQ. The CDR3 has 15 amino acids. Trimming cost V 1 base and J 2 bases, with 12 bases left between them. CDR3 nucleotides: TGCGCCAGCAGCTTGTCTTTTGGGAGCAACACTGAAGCTTTCTTT. It yields the protein CASSLSFGSNTEAFF.

The chain recombines TRBV28 with TRBJ1-6; 7 bases align to TRBD1. CDR1 MDHEN and CDR2 SYDVKM come from the germline V gene. The CDR3 runs to 15 residues. Unmatched junction bases numbered 8, after V lost 6 bases and J lost 6 bases. Written as DNA, the CDR3 is TGTGCCAGCAGCGCGGGGAGGGGGCGTAATTCACCCCTCCACTTT. Amino acids: CASSAGRGRNSPLHF.

J is TRBJ2-7 and V is TRBV12-2; the table's D call, TRBD2, has no DNA check behind it. TRBV12-2 is annotated as a pseudogene. The CDR3 covers 18 residues. As DNA, the CDR3 is TGTGCAAGTCGCTTAGCGCACAGACTACTAGAAGAATTTTACGAGCAGTACTTC. Translating it yields CASRLAHRLLEEFYEQYF.

This rearrangement joins TRBV30 to TRBJ2-5; D uncertain. The germline V gene has CDR1 GTSNPN and CDR2 SVGIG (reference sequence). V was pared by 4 bases and J by 1 base, with 7 bases between. CDR3 size: 12 residues. CDR3 protein: CAWTSVQETQYF. The CDR3 region has the DNA TGTGCCTGGACTAGTGTCCAAGAGACCCAGTACTTC. Combining the CDR3 with reference TRBV30 and TRBJ2-5 gives the whole variable domain SQTIHQWPATLVQPVGSPLSLECTVEGTSNPNLYWYRQAAGRGLQLLFYSVGIGQISSEVPQNLSASRPQDRQFILSSKKLLLSDSGFYLCAWTSVQETQYFGPGTRLLVL.

This clone appeared once. The chain is built from TRBV6-5 and TRBJ1-2, with unresolved D. Trimming removed 1 base at V and 8 bases at J, with 11 bases between. This CDR3 is 13 amino acids long. CDR1 is MNHEY, CDR2 SVGAGI, per germline. The CDR3 sequence: CASSYYSGNGYTF. The CDR3 bases are TGTGCCAGCAGTTACTACTCGGGGAACGGCTACACCTTC.

On this clone itself: This sample includes further DNA sequences coding for the same CDR3. The chain employs TRBV5-1 and TRBJ1-2, with TRBD1 identical over 9 bases. Germline CDR1 is SGHRS and CDR2 is YFSETQ. Trimming removed 0 bases from V and 2 bases from J; junction bases left unmatched: 5. This CDR3 contains 16 residues. Written as DNA, the CDR3 is TGCGCCAGCAGCTTGGGGGGACAGGGACCCAACTATGGCTACACCTTC. Its protein product is CASSLGGQGPNYGYTF. Combining the CDR3 with reference TRBV5-1 and TRBJ1-2 gives the whole variable domain KAGVTQTPRYLIKTRGQQVTLSCSPISGHRSVSWYQQTPGQGLQFLFEYFSETQRNKGNFPGRFSGRQFSNSRSEMNVSTLELGDSALYLCASSLGGQGPNYGYTFGSGTRLTVV.

The V and J genes are TRBV10-3 and TRBJ1-1; 8 bases are shared with TRBD1. The CDR3 covers 13 residues. CDR1 is ENHRY and CDR2 is SYGVKD in the germline V gene. V lost 11 bases, J lost 6 bases, and 11 bases stayed unmatched. The CDR3 sequence is CAPRGPGRAEAFF. CDR3 DNA sequence: TGTGCCCCCAGGGGGCCGGGGAGGGCTGAAGCTTTCTTT.

This rearrangement joins TRBV6-1 to TRBJ1-2; 8 bases are a match to TRBD1. The CDR3 contains 15 residues. Germline assignment: CDR1 MNHNS and CDR2 SASEGT. The V segment lost 7 bases and the J segment 2 bases; nucleotides outside the gene matches: 9. In DNA, the CDR3 is TGTGCCAGCAATCGAATCCGGGACAGGAACTATGGCTACACCTTC. Protein: CASNRIRDRNYGYTF.

The J gene is TRBJ1-5, the V gene TRBV5-6, with a possible D match to TRBD1 (5 bases). Trimming removed 2 bases from V and 3 bases from J, with 12 bases in between. Germline CDR1 reads SGHDT; CDR2 reads YYEEEE. The length of the CDR3 is 15 residues. CDR3 sequence (DNA): TGTGCCAGCAGCTTAACCGGGACCCTCAATCAGCCCCAGCATTTT. Protein: CASSLTGTLNQPQHF.

The chain employs TRBV7-9 and TRBJ1-1; 7 positions match TRBD1. Trimming cost V 1 base and J 11 bases; bases outside gene matches: 7. This CDR3 is built from 13 residues. Germline lookup yields CDR1 SEHNR and CDR2 FQNEAQ (reference sequence). The CDR3 coding sequence is TGTGCCAGCAGCTTAGTATCAGGGGGACCGGCTTTCTTT. This sequence encodes CASSLVSGGPAFF.

The chain carries TRBV7-8 and TRBJ2-4; TRBD2 matches 12 bases. CDR3 length: 17 amino acids. Germline V CDR1 and CDR2: SGHVS, FQNEAQ. J gave up 6 bases and V 5 bases, and 11 bases lay outside the gene matches. The CDR3 reads CASSLRLAGELRNIQYF. In DNA form, the CDR3 reads TGTGCCAGCAGCCTACGACTAGCGGGAGAGCTTAGAAACATTCAGTACTTC. Full variable domain (rest looked up from reference TRBV7-8 and TRBJ2-4): GAGVSQSPRYKVAKRGQDVALRCDPISGHVSLFWYQQALGQGPEFLTYFQNEAQLDKSGLPSDRFFAERPEGSVSTLKIQRTQQEDSAVYLCASSLRLAGELRNIQYFGAGTRLSVL.

The V and J genes are TRBV28 and TRBJ2-1, with TRBD1 matching over 11 bases. V was clipped by 3 bases and J by 3 bases; unmatched bases: 4. The CDR3 runs 16 residues. In germline, CDR1 is MDHEN, CDR2 SYDVKM. This CDR3 reads CASSFTGTGGYNEQFF. As DNA, the CDR3 is TGTGCCAGCAGTTTCACCGGGACAGGGGGCTACAATGAGCAGTTCTTC.

This clone came up a few times. This chain links TRBV2 with TRBJ1-6, with D unresolved. V dropped 10 bases and J dropped 10 bases, with 17 bases sitting between them. CDR1 is SNHLY and CDR2 is FYNNEI in the germline V gene. The CDR3 has 13 amino acids. The DNA for the CDR3 is TGTGCCATCGGTGGGGAAGTGGGCTCACCCCTCCACTTT. Its protein product is CAIGGEVGSPLHF.

A note on this clone: Other DNA variants within this sample encode the same CDR3. The chain carries TRBV10-3 and TRBJ2-1; 8 nucleotides line up with TRBD2. Germline V CDR1 and CDR2: ENHRY, SYGVKD. Trimming removed 0 bases from V and 8 bases from J; junction bases left unmatched: 3. CDR3 length: 14 residues. CDR3 protein: CAISESPGGDEQFF. The CDR3 DNA follows: TGTGCCATCAGTGAGTCACCCGGGGGGGATGAGCAGTTCTTC.

J is TRBJ2-2 and V is TRBV29-1; 7 nucleotides align to TRBD1. The junction had 11 bases not matched to a gene; V was cut back by 7 bases and J by 3 bases. Germline V gene sequence: CDR1 SQVTM, CDR2 ANQGSEA. This CDR3 region has 15 residues. The CDR3 sequence: CSAQTGFRDTGELFF. The CDR3 coding sequence is TGCAGCGCCCAGACAGGGTTTCGCGACACCGGGGAGCTGTTTTTT.

This rearrangement joins TRBV19 to TRBJ1-2, with D possibly TRBD1 on 5 matching bases. Trimming stripped 10 bases from V and 8 bases from J, with 17 bases between. CDR1 LNHDA and CDR2 SQIVND come from the germline V gene (reference sequence). The CDR3 has 12 amino acids. Here the CDR3 DNA reads TGTGCCACCAAATCTGGGGCCTCCGGCTACACCTTC. Protein product: CATKSGASGYTF.

V is TRBV5-6 and J is TRBJ2-1; either TRBD1 or TRBD2 may supply D (5 bases each). The CDR3 sequence is 13 residues long. Germline V gene sequence: CDR1 SGHDT, CDR2 YYEEEE. The V gene lost 7 bases and the J gene lost 14 bases, with 22 bases spanning the gap. The CDR3 DNA is TGTGCCAGCGGTTCGCGCCGGGGACGCCTAGAGTTCTTC. Translation gives CASGSRRGRLEFF.

The rearrangement links TRBV10-1 to TRBJ2-3; D uncertain. The germline gives CDR1 WNHNN, CDR2 SYGVQD (reference sequence). This CDR3 is built from 16 residues. V was trimmed by 5 bases and J by 2 bases, leaving 17 bases between them. Here the CDR3 DNA reads TGCGCCAGCAGTTCTGGATATTTGCGGACCACAGATACGCAGTATTTT. Its translation is CASSSGYLRTTDTQYF.

The chain joins TRBV7-2 to TRBJ2-3; TRBD1 agrees at 9 bases. V lost 4 bases and J lost 1; bases outside the gene matches: 6. The V gene's germline CDR1 is SGHTA and CDR2 FQGNSA. CDR3 size: 16 residues. The CDR3 loop reads CASSSQGALGTDTQYF. CDR3 nucleotides: TGTGCCAGCAGCTCACAGGGGGCGTTGGGCACAGATACGCAGTATTTT.

The gene calls are TRBV4-1 and TRBJ2-7, with TRBD1 matching over 9 bases. The CDR3 consists of 15 residues. With V trimmed by 1 base and J by 4 bases, 5 bases remained unmatched. Germline-derived CDR1 and CDR2 are MGHRA and YSYEKL. This chain's CDR3 is CASSQGGQGLYEQYF. The CDR3 DNA sequence: TGCGCCAGCAGCCAAGGGGGACAGGGTCTGTACGAGCAGTACTTC.

This clone was seen only a few times. Here the CDR3 DNA reads TGTGCCAGCAGCCTCAAGACGAGAATCACTGAAGCTTTCTTT. It encodes CASSLKTRITEAFF. This chain uses TRBV14 with TRBJ1-1, with D unclear. V shed 4 bases and J shed 4 bases, with 13 bases lying between them. CDR1 SGHDN and CDR2 FVKESK come from the germline V gene. This CDR3 has 14 residues.

The chain joins TRBV6-1 to TRBJ2-7, with D perhaps TRBD1 (6 bases). The ends were cut back, 6 bases at V and 1 base at J, with 10 bases in the middle. The V gene's germline CDR1 is MNHNS and CDR2 SASEGT. The CDR3 extends over 13 amino acids. CDR3 residues: CASSRGHSYEQYF. CDR3 sequence (DNA): TGTGCCAGCAGCCGGGGACATTCCTACGAGCAGTACTTC.

A note on this clone: This sample also contains other DNA sequences that code for the same CDR3. The gene calls are TRBV2 and TRBJ1-1; possibly TRBD1 for D (6 bases). From germline, CDR1 is SNHLY and CDR2 FYNNEI. The ends were cut back, 6 bases at V and 1 base at J, with 6 bases in the middle. CDR3 length: 12 amino acids. The chain's CDR3 is CASRQGNTEAFF. CDR3 nucleotides: TGTGCCAGCAGACAGGGGAACACTGAAGCTTTCTTT.

Regarding this clone: The same CDR3 arises from other DNA sequences in this sample as well. The V gene is TRBV6-1, the J gene TRBJ1-5, with D unclear. Between the trimmed V and J ends, which lost 8 bases and 7 bases, there was a span of 12 bases. This CDR3 has 12 residues. Per the germline V gene, CDR1 is MNHNS and CDR2 is SASEGT. CDR3 DNA sequence: TGTGCCAGCTCGGAGGGCCGGCAGCCCCAGCATTTT. Translated: CASSEGRQPQHF.

The chain uses TRBV6-5 and TRBJ2-4; no clear D. Per germline, CDR1 MNHEY and CDR2 SVGAGI. The V gene lost 0 bases and the J gene lost 8 bases, with 11 bases spanning the gap. CDR3 size: 14 residues. CDR3 nucleotide sequence: TGTGCCAGCAGTTACTCGATCCTGTGGGACATTCAGTACTTC. It yields the protein CASSYSILWDIQYF.

This chain joins TRBV4-1 and TRBJ2-1; D is possibly TRBD1 (5 bases). CDR3 length equals 16 residues. Germline V CDR1 and CDR2: MGHRA, YSYEKL. Between the trimmed V and J ends, which lost 4 bases and 4 bases, there was a span of 17 bases. This chain's CDR3 is CASSRPGADRYNEQFF. CDR3 sequence (DNA): TGCGCCAGCAGCCGGCCTGGGGCGGACCGATACAATGAGCAGTTCTTC.

The V gene is TRBV15, the J gene TRBJ1-2, with D unclear. Germline lookup yields CDR1 LNHNV and CDR2 YYDKDF (reference sequence). Trimming took 0 bases from V and 0 from J, leaving 11 bases between them. CDR3 length: 16 amino acids. The chain's CDR3 is CATSRDRGYSNYGYTF. CDR3 DNA: TGTGCCACCAGCAGAGATCGCGGATACTCTAACTATGGCTACACCTTC. Full variable domain (rest looked up from reference TRBV15 and TRBJ1-2): DAMVIQNPRYQVTQFGKPVTLSCSQTLNHNVMYWYQQKSSQAPKLLFHYYDKDFNNEADTPDNFQSRRPNTSFCFLDIRSPGLGDTAMYLCATSRDRGYSNYGYTFGSGTRLTVV.

This chain connects TRBV6-1 to TRBJ1-1, with a possible D match to TRBD1 (6 bases). Per germline, CDR1 MNHNS and CDR2 SASEGT. V was pared by 0 bases and J by 11 bases, with 13 bases between. The CDR3 length is 13 residues. The CDR3 spells CASSEANRDWAFF. CDR3 nucleotide sequence: TGTGCCAGCAGTGAAGCCAACAGGGATTGGGCTTTCTTT.

The V and J genes are TRBV6-6 and TRBJ1-3; 7 positions agree with TRBD1. Trimming took 6 bases from V and 0 from J; bases not matched to a gene: 5. Germline V gene lookup returns CDR1 MNHNY and CDR2 SVGAGI (reference sequence). This CDR3 has 15 amino acids. The CDR3 loop reads CASRSDRASGNTIYF. The CDR3 coding sequence is TGTGCCAGCAGATCCGACAGGGCCTCTGGAAACACCATATATTTT.

The rearrangement links TRBV19 to TRBJ2-2; 9 bases align to TRBD2. Germline V gives CDR1 LNHDA, CDR2 SQIVND (reference sequence). This CDR3 has 14 amino acids. Unmatched junction bases numbered 6, after V lost 6 bases and J lost 7 bases. The CDR3 DNA reads as TGTGCCAGTAGCGTGACTAGCGGAGGCGGGGAGCTGTTTTTT. It encodes CASSVTSGGGELFF.

The rearrangement joins TRBV18 to TRBJ2-1, with D possibly matching TRBD2 (6 bases). Trimming removed 4 bases from V and 8 bases from J, with 21 bases in between. Germline assignment: CDR1 KGHSH and CDR2 LQKENI. CDR3 length: 16 amino acids. The CDR3 loop reads CASSLTLLEGKDEQFF. The CDR3 coding sequence is TGTGCCAGCTCACTAACCTTGTTGGAGGGCAAAGATGAGCAGTTCTTC.